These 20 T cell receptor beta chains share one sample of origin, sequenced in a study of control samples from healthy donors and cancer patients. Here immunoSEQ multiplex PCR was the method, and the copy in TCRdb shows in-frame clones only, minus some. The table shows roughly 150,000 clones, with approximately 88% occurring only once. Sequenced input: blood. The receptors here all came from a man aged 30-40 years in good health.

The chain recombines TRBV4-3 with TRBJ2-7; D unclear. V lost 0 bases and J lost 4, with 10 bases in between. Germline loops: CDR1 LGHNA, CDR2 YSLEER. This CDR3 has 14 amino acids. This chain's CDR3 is CASSQDPGPYEQYF. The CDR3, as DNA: TGCGCCAGCAGCCAAGATCCAGGACCATACGAGCAGTACTTC.

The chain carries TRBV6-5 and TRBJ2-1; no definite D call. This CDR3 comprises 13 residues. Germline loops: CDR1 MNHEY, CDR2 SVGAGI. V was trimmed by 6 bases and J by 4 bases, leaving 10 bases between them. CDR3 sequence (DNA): TGTGCCAGCAGCAATGCTAGATACAATGAGCAGTTCTTC. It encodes CASSNARYNEQFF.

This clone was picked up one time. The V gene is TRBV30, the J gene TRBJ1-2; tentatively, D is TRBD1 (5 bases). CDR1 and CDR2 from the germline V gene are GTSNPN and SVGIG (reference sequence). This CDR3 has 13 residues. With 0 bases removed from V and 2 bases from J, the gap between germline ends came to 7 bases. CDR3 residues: CAWSVDTNYGYTF. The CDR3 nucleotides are TGTGCCTGGAGTGTGGACACCAACTATGGCTACACCTTC.

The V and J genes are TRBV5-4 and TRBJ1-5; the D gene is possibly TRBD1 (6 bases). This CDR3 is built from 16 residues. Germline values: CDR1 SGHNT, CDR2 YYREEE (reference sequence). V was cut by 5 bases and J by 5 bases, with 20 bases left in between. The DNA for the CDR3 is TGTGCCAGCAGGGGGCCGCGGGGGGCATCTGATCAGCCCCAGCATTTT. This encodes CASRGPRGASDQPQHF.

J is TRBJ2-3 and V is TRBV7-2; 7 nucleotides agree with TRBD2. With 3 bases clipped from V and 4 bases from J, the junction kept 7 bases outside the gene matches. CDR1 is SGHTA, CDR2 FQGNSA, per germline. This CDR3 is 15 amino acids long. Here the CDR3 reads CASSLVAGAADTQYF. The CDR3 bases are TGTGCCAGCAGCTTGGTCGCGGGAGCTGCAGATACGCAGTATTTT.

The CDR3: CASRGTDTEAFF. CDR3 DNA: TGTGCCAGCAGGGGAACGGACACTGAAGCTTTCTTT. This sequence joins TRBV6-6 and TRBJ1-1; D is unresolved. Germline V gives CDR1 MNHNY, CDR2 SVGAGI (reference sequence). Trimming took off 6 bases at V and 3 bases at J, with 8 bases between the two ends. CDR3 size: 12 residues.

The CDR3 DNA sequence: TGTGCCAGTAGTATCAAGGGACAGGGGGCACCCTACGAGCAGTACTTC. Translation gives CASSIKGQGAPYEQYF. The chain has TRBV19 and TRBJ2-7; 12 bases line up with TRBD1. The germline V gene encodes CDR1 LNHDA and CDR2 SQIVND (reference sequence). The V and J ends lost 3 bases and 2 bases, in that order; junction bases with no gene match: 5. The CDR3 totals 16 residues.

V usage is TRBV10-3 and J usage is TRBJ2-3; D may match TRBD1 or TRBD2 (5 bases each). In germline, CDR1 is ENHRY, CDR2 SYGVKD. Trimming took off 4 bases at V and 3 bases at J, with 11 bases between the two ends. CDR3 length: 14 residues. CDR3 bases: TGTGCCATCAGTGTGGGGGTAATGACAGATACGCAGTATTTT. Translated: CAISVGVMTDTQYF.

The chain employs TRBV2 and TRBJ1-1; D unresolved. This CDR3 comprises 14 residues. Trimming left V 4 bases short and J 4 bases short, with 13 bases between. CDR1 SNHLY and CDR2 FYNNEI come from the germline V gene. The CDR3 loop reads CASSVVGSGTEAFF. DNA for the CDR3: TGTGCCAGCAGTGTAGTCGGCTCGGGCACTGAAGCTTTCTTT. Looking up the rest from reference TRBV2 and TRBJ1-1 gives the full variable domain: EPEVTQTPSHQVTQMGQEVILRCVPISNHLYFYWYRQILGQKVEFLVSFYNNEISEKSEIFDDQFSVERPDGSNFTLKIRSTKLEDSAMYFCASSVVGSGTEAFFGQGTRLTVV.

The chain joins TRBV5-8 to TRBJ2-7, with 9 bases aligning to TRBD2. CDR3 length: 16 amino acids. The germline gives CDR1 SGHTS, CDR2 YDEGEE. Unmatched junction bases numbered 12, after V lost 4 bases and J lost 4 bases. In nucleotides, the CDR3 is TGTGCCAGCAGCGGAGGTTCAGCGGGAGGAAGGTACGAGCAGTACTTC. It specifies CASSGGSAGGRYEQYF.

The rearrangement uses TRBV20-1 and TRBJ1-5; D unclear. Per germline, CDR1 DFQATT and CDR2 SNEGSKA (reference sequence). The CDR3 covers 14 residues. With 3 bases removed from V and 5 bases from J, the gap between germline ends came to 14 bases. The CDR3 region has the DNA TGCAGTGCTAGTCTTGGGCCAGCTGATCAGCCCCAGCATTTT. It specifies CSASLGPADQPQHF.

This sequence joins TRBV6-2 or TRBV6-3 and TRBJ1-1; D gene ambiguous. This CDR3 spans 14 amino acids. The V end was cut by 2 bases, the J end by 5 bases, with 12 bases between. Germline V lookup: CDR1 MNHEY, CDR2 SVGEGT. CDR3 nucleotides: TGTGCCAGCAGTTACCGGAGGGCGGGGACTGAAGCTTTCTTT. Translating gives CASSYRRAGTEAFF.

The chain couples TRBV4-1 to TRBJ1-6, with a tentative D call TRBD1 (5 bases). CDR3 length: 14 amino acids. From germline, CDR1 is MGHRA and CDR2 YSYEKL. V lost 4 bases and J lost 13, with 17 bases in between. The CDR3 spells CASSPGQGPTPLHF. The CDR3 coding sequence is TGCGCCAGCAGCCCTGGGCAGGGCCCTACCCCCCTCCACTTT.

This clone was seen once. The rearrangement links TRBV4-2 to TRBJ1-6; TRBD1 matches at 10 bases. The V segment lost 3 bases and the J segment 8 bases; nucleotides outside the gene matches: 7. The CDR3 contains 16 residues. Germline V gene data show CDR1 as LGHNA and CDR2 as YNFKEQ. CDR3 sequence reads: CASSQPTGGEDSPLHF. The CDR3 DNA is TGTGCCAGCAGCCAGCCGACAGGGGGCGAGGATTCACCCCTCCACTTT.

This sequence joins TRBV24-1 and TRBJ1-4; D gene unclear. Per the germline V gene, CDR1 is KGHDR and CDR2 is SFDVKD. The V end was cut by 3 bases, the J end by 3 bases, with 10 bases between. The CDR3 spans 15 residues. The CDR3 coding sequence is TGTGCCACCAGTGATCGTCCGGGCCCTAATGAAAAACTGTTTTTT. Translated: CATSDRPGPNEKLFF.

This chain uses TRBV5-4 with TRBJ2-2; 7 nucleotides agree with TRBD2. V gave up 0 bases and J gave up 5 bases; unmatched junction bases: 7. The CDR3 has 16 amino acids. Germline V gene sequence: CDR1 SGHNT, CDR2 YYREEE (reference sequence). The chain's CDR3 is CASSLAQRSGTGELFF. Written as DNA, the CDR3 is TGTGCCAGCAGCTTGGCTCAGCGTAGCGGGACCGGGGAGCTGTTTTTT.

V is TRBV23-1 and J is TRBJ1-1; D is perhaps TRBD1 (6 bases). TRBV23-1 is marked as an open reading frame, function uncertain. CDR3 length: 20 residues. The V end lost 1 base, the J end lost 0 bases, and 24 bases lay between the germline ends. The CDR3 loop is CASSQYTISRGPGVNTEAFF. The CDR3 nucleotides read TGCGCCAGCAGTCAATATACGATTAGTCGGGGGCCGGGGGTGAACACTGAAGCTTTCTTT.

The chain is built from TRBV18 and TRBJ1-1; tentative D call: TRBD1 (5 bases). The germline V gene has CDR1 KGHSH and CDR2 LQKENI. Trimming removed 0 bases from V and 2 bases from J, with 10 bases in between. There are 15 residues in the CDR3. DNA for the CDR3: TGTGCCAGCTCACCACCGGCTCAGGGAAACACTGAAGCTTTCTTT. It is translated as CASSPPAQGNTEAFF.

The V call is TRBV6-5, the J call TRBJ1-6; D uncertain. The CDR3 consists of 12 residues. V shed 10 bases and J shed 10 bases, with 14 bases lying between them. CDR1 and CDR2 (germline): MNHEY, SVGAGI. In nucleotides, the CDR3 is TGTGCCACAGGCCCCCAGGACTCACCCCTCCACTTT. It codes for CATGPQDSPLHF.

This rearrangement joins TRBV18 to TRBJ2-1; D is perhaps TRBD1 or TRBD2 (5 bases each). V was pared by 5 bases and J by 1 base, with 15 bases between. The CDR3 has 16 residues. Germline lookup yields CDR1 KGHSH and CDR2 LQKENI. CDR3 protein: CASSGALGVSYNEQFF. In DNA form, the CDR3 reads TGTGCCAGCTCAGGGGCACTGGGGGTGTCCTACAATGAGCAGTTCTTC. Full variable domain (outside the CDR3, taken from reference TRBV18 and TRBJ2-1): NAGVMQNPRHLVRRRGQEARLRCSPMKGHSHVYWYRQLPEEGLKFMVYLQKENIIDESGMPKERFSAEFPKEGPSILRIQQVVRGDSAAYFCASSGALGVSYNEQFFGPGTRLTVL.